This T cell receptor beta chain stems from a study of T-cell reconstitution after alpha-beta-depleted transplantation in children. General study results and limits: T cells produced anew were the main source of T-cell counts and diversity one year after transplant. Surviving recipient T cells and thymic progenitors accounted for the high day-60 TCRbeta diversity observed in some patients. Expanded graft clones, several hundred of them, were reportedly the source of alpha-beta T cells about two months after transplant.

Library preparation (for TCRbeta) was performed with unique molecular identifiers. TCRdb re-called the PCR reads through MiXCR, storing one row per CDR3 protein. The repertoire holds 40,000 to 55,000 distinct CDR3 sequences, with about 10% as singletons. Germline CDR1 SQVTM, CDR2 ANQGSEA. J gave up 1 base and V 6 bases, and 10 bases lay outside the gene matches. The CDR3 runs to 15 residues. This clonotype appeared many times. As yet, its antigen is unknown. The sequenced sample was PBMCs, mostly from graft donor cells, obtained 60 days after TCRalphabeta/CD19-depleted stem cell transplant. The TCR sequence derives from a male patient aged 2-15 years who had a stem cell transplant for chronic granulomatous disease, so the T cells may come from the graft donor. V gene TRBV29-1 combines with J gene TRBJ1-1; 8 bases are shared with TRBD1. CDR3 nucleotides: TGCAGCGTCGCCGGGCCCGGGACAGGGAACACTGAAGCTTTCTTT. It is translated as CSVAGPGTGNTEAFF.